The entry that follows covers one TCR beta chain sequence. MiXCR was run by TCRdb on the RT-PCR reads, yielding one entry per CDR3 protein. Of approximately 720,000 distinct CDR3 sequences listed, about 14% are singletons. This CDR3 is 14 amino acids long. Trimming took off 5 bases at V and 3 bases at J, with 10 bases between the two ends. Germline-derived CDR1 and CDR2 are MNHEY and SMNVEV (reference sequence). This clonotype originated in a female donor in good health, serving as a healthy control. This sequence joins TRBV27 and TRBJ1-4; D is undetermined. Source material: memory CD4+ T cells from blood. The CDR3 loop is CASSRREANEKLFF. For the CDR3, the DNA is TGTGCCAGCAGTCGCCGGGAGGCTAATGAAAAACTGTTTTTT.